Listed below are T cell receptor beta chains from one sample, sequenced in a study of T cells in Graves' hyperthyroidism and ophthalmopathy. A single record per CDR3 protein comes from TCRdb applying MiXCR to the multiplex PCR reads. The sample lists fewer than 500,000 distinct CDR3 sequences, under 15% occurring once. The specimen sequenced was blood. The receptors come from a man younger than 35 with Graves' ophthalmopathy. Both conserved end residues are part of each CDR3. The D gene is left open where the match is weak. Clone sizes are given selectively: once, few, many, or a class where the clone is expanded.

D gene | J gene | V gene | clone size | CDR3 DNA | CDR3 protein
TRBD1 | TRBJ2-1 | TRBV7-6 | NA | TGTGCCAGCAGCGTCACAGGGGGCGACCTAATATACAATGAGCAGTTCTTC | CASSVTGGDLIYNEQFF
TRBD2 | TRBJ2-1 | TRBV6-2/TRBV6-3 | many | TGTGCCAGCAGTTATAGGGAAGCGGGGAACTACAATGAGCAGTTCTTC | CASSYREAGNYNEQFF
TRBD2 | TRBJ2-7 | TRBV19 | few | TGTGCCAGTAGTACGCCCGGGGGGGTGACTAACGAGCAGTACTTC | CASSTPGGVTNEQYF
NA | TRBJ1-1 | TRBV5-1 | NA | TGCGCCAGCAGCTTGGGTCGATTAGAGAACACTGAAGCTTTCTTT | CASSLGRLENTEAFF
NA | TRBJ2-5 | TRBV20-1 | NA | TGCAGTGCTAGAGATCTGGCCCACCAAGAGACCCAGTACTTC | CSARDLAHQETQYF
NA | TRBJ1-1 | TRBV3-1 | many | TGTGCCAGCAGCCAAGACAGGGTACGCACTGAAGCTTTCTTT | CASSQDRVRTEAFF
NA | TRBJ2-7 | TRBV5-8 | NA | TGTGCCAGCAGCTGGTGGTCGGGGGCGGGCGAGCAGTACTTC | CASSWWSGAGEQYF
NA | TRBJ1-4 | TRBV6-1 | NA | TGTGCCAGCAGTGAATTGGTAGGGGTTACTGAAAAACTGTTTTTT | CASSELVGVTEKLFF
NA | TRBJ2-5 | TRBV9 | NA | TGTGCCTCAGCGCCGGAGCACCAAGAGACCCAGTACTTC | CASAPEHQETQYF
NA | TRBJ2-5 | TRBV5-1 | few | TGCGCCAGCAGCTTGGAAGAGTTCCAAGAGACCCAGTACTTC | CASSLEEFQETQYF
NA | TRBJ2-3 | TRBV7-9 | many | TGTGCCAGCAGCTTAGTTCCTTTTCGGCTGAAGGGTACAGATACGCAGTATTTT | CASSLVPFRLKGTDTQYF
NA | TRBJ1-2 | TRBV18 | many | TGTGCCAGCTCACCTGGGGGGAGCTATGGCTACACCTTC | CASSPGGSYGYTF
NA | TRBJ2-7 | TRBV7-9 | many | TGTGCCAGCAGCCCCCCAGCAGCCTACGAGCAGTACTTC | CASSPPAAYEQYF
NA | TRBJ2-3 | TRBV6-5 | many | TGTGCCAGCAGTTACTCATGGGAACGAACAGATACGCAGTATTTT | CASSYSWERTDTQYF
NA | TRBJ1-1 | TRBV3-1 | many | TGTGCCAGCAGCCAAGAGCTGACAGGGAACACTGAAGCTTTCTTT | CASSQELTGNTEAFF
NA | TRBJ2-5 | TRBV5-1 | few | TGCGCCAGCAGCAATGAGCTGAAAGAGACCCAGTACTTC | CASSNELKETQYF
TRBD1 | TRBJ2-5 | TRBV20-1 | many | TGCAGTGCCATATCGCAACAGGGGGGCCAAGAGACCCAGTACTTC | CSAISQQGGQETQYF
TRBD1 | TRBJ2-5 | TRBV11-2 | many | TGTGCCAGCGGAGGGACAGGGGGCCCTGAAGAGACCCAGTACTTC | CASGGTGGPEETQYF
NA | TRBJ2-7 | TRBV7-9 | NA | TGTGCCAGCAGCTTAGGGGCGGGGACCCTACGTTTCGAGCAGTACTTC | CASSLGAGTLRFEQYF
TRBD1 | TRBJ2-7 | TRBV11-2 | many | TGTGCCAGCAGCCATACCTATACCGGGACAGGATTTCCCTACGAGCAGTACTTC | CASSHTYTGTGFPYEQYF
NA | TRBJ1-2 | TRBV12-3/TRBV12-4 | many | TGTGCCAGCAGTTTTCGGAGGATCTATGGCTACACCTTC | CASSFRRIYGYTF
NA | TRBJ1-2 | TRBV6-1 | few | TGTGCCAGCAGTGAAGCGGAGACAGGAAAGCGGGGCTACACCTTC | CASSEAETGKRGYTF
TRBD2 | TRBJ2-1 | TRBV7-9 | many | TGTGCCAGCAGCTTCCTGGGAACTAGCGGGGGGGGCAATGAGCAGTTCTTC | CASSFLGTSGGGNEQFF
NA | TRBJ2-3 | TRBV18 | many | TGTGCCAGCTCATCCTTAAGCGGAACTAGCACAGATACGCAGTATTTT | CASSSLSGTSTDTQYF
NA | TRBJ2-2 | TRBV4-1 | NA | TGCGCCAGCAGCCAAGGGGGGGGGGAGCTGTTTTTT | CASSQGGGELFF
NA | TRBJ2-1 | TRBV5-5 | few | TGTGCCAGCAGCCCCGGGACTCGATTAGTTGATGAGCAGTTCTTC | CASSPGTRLVDEQFF
NA | TRBJ2-1 | TRBV20-1 | many | TGCAGTGCTGGAGTGGTCCAAGACTGGGTCCGTAGGGACAATGAGCAGTTCTTC | CSAGVVQDWVRRDNEQFF
TRBD1 | TRBJ2-7 | TRBV9 | NA | TGTGCCAGCAGCCCAGTGACGGGACAGGGTTACCACGAGCAGTACTTC | CASSPVTGQGYHEQYF
NA | TRBJ2-3 | TRBV20-1 | many | TGCAGTGCTCCGGACAGAAGCACAGATACGCAGTATTTT | CSAPDRSTDTQYF
NA | TRBJ2-2 | TRBV18 | NA | TGTGCCAGCTCACTACAGGCGGACACCGGGGAGCTGTTTTTT | CASSLQADTGELFF
TRBD2 | TRBJ2-1 | TRBV7-3 | once | TGTGCCAGCAGGTCGCGCCCGGGAGGGGACAATGAGCAGTTCTTC | CASRSRPGGDNEQFF
NA | TRBJ2-7 | TRBV11-3 | many | TGTGCCAGCAGCTTAACCTACGAGCAGTACTTC | CASSLTYEQYF
NA | TRBJ1-3 | TRBV24-1 | NA | TGTGCCACCAGTGACACGATGGGGGGAAACACCATATATTTT | CATSDTMGGNTIYF
TRBD2 | TRBJ2-3 | TRBV10-1 | many | TGCGCCAGCAGGATCGCGGGAGGGCCGGGCACAGATACGCAGTATTTT | CASRIAGGPGTDTQYF
TRBD2 | TRBJ2-7 | TRBV20-1 | many | TGCAGAGCGGGGGCTAGCGGTTCCTACGAGCAGTACTTC | CRAGASGSYEQYF
NA | TRBJ2-7 | TRBV3-1 | many | TGTGCCAGCAGCCTCCAGGACGGGTCCTACGAGCAGTACTTC | CASSLQDGSYEQYF
TRBD1 | TRBJ1-1 | TRBV12-3/TRBV12-4 | many | TGTGCCAGCACCGGACAGGGGGCCATGAACACTGAAGCTTTCTTT | CASTGQGAMNTEAFF
NA | TRBJ2-3 | TRBV30 | many | TGTGCCTGGAGTGACCTACAGGGACCAGATACGCAGTATTTT | CAWSDLQGPDTQYF
NA | TRBJ1-1 | TRBV5-5 | many | TGTGCCAGCAGCTTGGAGGAGACACAAGCTTTCTTT | CASSLEETQAFF
NA | TRBJ1-2 | TRBV20-1 | many | TGCAGTGCTAGTGCGCAGGGGAACTATGGCTACACCTTC | CSASAQGNYGYTF
TRBD2 | TRBJ2-5 | TRBV7-2 | many | TGTGCCAGCAGCCGGGGGACTAGTGGGGAGACCCAGTACTTC | CASSRGTSGETQYF
NA | TRBJ2-5 | TRBV20-1 | NA | TGCAGTGCTAGACTAGAGGAGAACCAAGAGACCCAGTACTTC | CSARLEENQETQYF
NA | TRBJ1-6 | TRBV6-1 | few | TGTGCCAGCCGGGACATTGGGAAACCCCCCCTCCACTTT | CASRDIGKPPLHF
NA | TRBJ2-1 | TRBV28 | many | TGTGCCAGCAGTTCATCGGGGTTCCCCTACAATGAGCAGTTCTTC | CASSSSGFPYNEQFF
NA | TRBJ2-3 | TRBV5-6 | many | TGTGCCAGCAGCTTTCCCGAGGGGGGAGCAGATACGCAGTATTTT | CASSFPEGGADTQYF
TRBD1 | TRBJ2-7 | TRBV3-1 | NA | TGTGCCAGCAGCTTTTGGACAGGGATCGAACAGTACTTC | CASSFWTGIEQYF
NA | TRBJ2-3 | TRBV12-3/TRBV12-4 | NA | TGTGCCAGCAGTTTCGCTAGCGTTACAGATACGCAGTATTTT | CASSFASVTDTQYF
TRBD2 | TRBJ2-1 | TRBV28 | NA | TGTGCCAGCTCTTCTCCGGGACTACATGAGCAGTTCTTC | CASSSPGLHEQFF
TRBD2 | TRBJ2-5 | TRBV10-3 | many | TGTGCCATTCGCCGTGGCGGGGGGGCAGAGGAGACCCAGTACTTC | CAIRRGGGAEETQYF
NA | TRBJ2-1 | TRBV13 | many | TGTGCCAGCAGCACTACGCGGAATGAGCAGTTCTTC | CASSTTRNEQFF
NA | TRBJ2-1 | TRBV6-1 | few | TGTGCCAGCAAAGCCCTCCCCCTAGGAAGGGACAATGAGCAGTTCTTC | CASKALPLGRDNEQFF
TRBD1 | TRBJ1-2 | TRBV12-3/TRBV12-4 | many | TGTGCCAGCAGCCGGACAGGGAACTATGGCTACACCTTC | CASSRTGNYGYTF
NA | TRBJ1-4 | TRBV7-9 | NA | TGTGCCAGCAGCTCACTAGGCGGTAGGGTTAACGAAAAACTGTTTTTT | CASSSLGGRVNEKLFF
NA | TRBJ1-2 | TRBV5-4 | many | TGTGCCAGCAGCTTGGGACAGGAAAGCTATGGCTACACCTTC | CASSLGQESYGYTF
TRBD2 | TRBJ2-1 | TRBV12-3/TRBV12-4 | many | TGTGCCAGCAGTTTACGGTTAGCGGGGGGCAATGAGCAGTTCTTC | CASSLRLAGGNEQFF